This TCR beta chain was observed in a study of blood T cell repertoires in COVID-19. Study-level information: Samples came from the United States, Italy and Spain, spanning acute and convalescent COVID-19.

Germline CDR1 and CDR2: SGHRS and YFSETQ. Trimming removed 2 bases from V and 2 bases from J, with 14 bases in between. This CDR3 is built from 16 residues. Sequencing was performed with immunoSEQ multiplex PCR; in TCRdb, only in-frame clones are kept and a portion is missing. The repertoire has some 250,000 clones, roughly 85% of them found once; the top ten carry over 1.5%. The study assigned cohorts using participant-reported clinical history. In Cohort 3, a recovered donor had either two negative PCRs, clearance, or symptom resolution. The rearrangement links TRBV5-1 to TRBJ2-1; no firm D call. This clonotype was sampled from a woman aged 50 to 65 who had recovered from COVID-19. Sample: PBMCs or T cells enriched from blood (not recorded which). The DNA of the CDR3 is TGCGCCAGCAGCTTCACCAGCGTGGAAACCTACAATGAGCAGTTCTTC. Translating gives CASSFTSVETYNEQFF.